Listed here is a single TCR beta chain. Its specificity is unknown. This specimen comes from a study of cytomegalovirus exposure and HLA in healthy donors. The PCR used 60 Vbeta and 13 Jbeta primers. Profiled with immunoSEQ multiplex PCR; TCRdb holds only in-frame clones, not every one. The profile shows some 190,000 clones, 80% of them singletons. Findings and limits, study-wide: Available immune exposure information was restricted to CMV serostatus only. It was confirmed in vitro that a few of the CMV-associated chains were specific for CMV antigens. In an earlier analysis, most TCR beta V segments were productive about 87% or about 30% of the time.

This CDR3 has 17 amino acids. Germline-derived CDR1 and CDR2 are LGHNT and FRNRAP. V shed 8 bases, J shed 3 bases, and the junction held 9 bases outside the gene matches. These donors counted as nominally healthy when sampled, but unrecorded immune exposures were likely. The source is a girl aged 5-17 years in good health and CMV-seropositive. Sequencing was performed on PBMCs. The chain has TRBV12-5 and TRBJ2-3, with 15 bases fitting TRBD2. The chain's CDR3 is CASSLFGTSGRTDTQYF. As DNA, the CDR3 is TGTGCTAGTAGCCTTTTCGGGACTAGCGGGAGGACAGATACGCAGTATTTT.